The table lists the clone carrying this TCR beta chain with many counts. Trimming removed 4 bases from V and 2 bases from J; junction bases left unmatched: 12. CDR1 and CDR2 from the germline V gene are MNHEY and SVGEGT. This CDR3 comprises 17 residues. Per the original methods: Samples had a median of about 96,000 TCRs, ranging about 20,000 to 700,000. TCRdb re-called the RACE reads through MiXCR, storing one row per CDR3 protein. The V and J calls were determined by TCRdb, not by the authors. The table includes approximately 86,000 distinct CDR3 sequences, approximately 11% detected once. The data are from a study of human T cells and chemical hapten exposure. Study-wide background: For sensitization, 2% DPC was applied to a 2 cm by 2 cm patch of upper inner arm skin. Patients' scalps got diphenylcyclopropenone weekly throughout the roughly 23-week study. DPC 0.01% went on the upper back by patch test, with reading at 6 days.

Sample time point: patch test 3, about 24 weeks after DPC sensitization. The treatment was: therapeutic diphenylcyclopropenone sensitization with weekly scalp DPC. The chain is built from TRBV6-2 or TRBV6-3 and TRBJ2-5, with 8 bases identical to TRBD2. This sequence originates from a woman in her twenties or thirties with alopecia areata. Some clones in this sample may be carry-over from other donors' samples. The sequencing used whole blood, collected in connection with sensitization to the hapten diphenylcyclopropenone (DPC). The CDR3 DNA sequence: TGTGCCAGCAGTTTACTAGCGGAGCTTCTTAGACAAGAGACCCAGTACTTC. Residues: CASSLLAELLRQETQYF.